A selection of T cell receptor beta chains follows, all from one sample in a study of cytomegalovirus exposure and HLA in healthy donors. The data were produced by immunoSEQ multiplex PCR, yet TCRdb's version contains in-frame clones alone and is incomplete. The sample has 95,000 to 150,000 clones, approximately 91% seen once. The sample was PBMCs. The receptors were gathered from a woman between 18 and 30 years old in good health and CMV-seronegative. CDR3s include the opening cysteine and the closing phenylalanine or tryptophan. The D gene is left open where the match is weak. Only part of the rows carry a size: once, few, many, or a class if the clone is expanded.

j_call: TRBJ1-1
clone_size: .
v_call: TRBV27
d_call: TRBD1
cdr3_nt: TGTGCCAGCAGTACAGGGGTGAACACTGAAGCTTTCTTT
cdr3_aa: CASSTGVNTEAFF

j_call: TRBJ2-5
clone_size: .
v_call: TRBV30
d_call: TRBD2
cdr3_nt: TGTGCCTGGAGTTTTGCAGCGGGGGGTGTGGAGACCCAGTACTTC
cdr3_aa: CAWSFAAGGVETQYF

j_call: TRBJ2-6
clone_size: .
v_call: TRBV6-5
d_call: TRBD1
cdr3_nt: TGTGCCAGCAGTTACAGGGGGCGAGGGGCCAACGTCCTGACTTTC
cdr3_aa: CASSYRGRGANVLTF

j_call: TRBJ2-5
clone_size: .
v_call: TRBV11-2
d_call: TRBD2
cdr3_nt: TGTGCCAGCAGCTACGGGGCTAGCGGGCAAGAGACCCAGTACTTC
cdr3_aa: CASSYGASGQETQYF

j_call: TRBJ1-3
clone_size: .
v_call: TRBV19
d_call: TRBD1
cdr3_nt: TGTGCCAGTATCAAACAGGGGACAGGAAACACCATATATTTT
cdr3_aa: CASIKQGTGNTIYF

j_call: TRBJ2-7
clone_size: .
v_call: TRBV6-4
d_call: TRBD2
cdr3_nt: TGTGCCAGCAGTGAACAACTAGCGGGCAGGAACAGGAACGAGCAGTACTTC
cdr3_aa: CASSEQLAGRNRNEQYF

j_call: TRBJ2-4
clone_size: .
v_call: TRBV2
d_call: .
cdr3_nt: TGTGCCAGCAGTGAGAGCAAAAACATTCAGTACTTC
cdr3_aa: CASSESKNIQYF

j_call: TRBJ1-2
clone_size: .
v_call: TRBV10-3
d_call: .
cdr3_nt: TGTGCCATCAGTGAGTCGAAGTTGGCAGACTCTAACTATGGCTACACCTTC
cdr3_aa: CAISESKLADSNYGYTF

j_call: TRBJ1-1
clone_size: once
v_call: TRBV27
d_call: .
cdr3_nt: TGTGCCAGCAGTGACAGCCTGAACACTGAAGCTTTCTTT
cdr3_aa: CASSDSLNTEAFF

j_call: TRBJ2-1
clone_size: .
v_call: TRBV12-5
d_call: .
cdr3_nt: TGTGCTAGTGGTACCCCAGGGGCAGTCAACAATGAGCAGTTCTTC
cdr3_aa: CASGTPGAVNNEQFF

j_call: TRBJ2-1
clone_size: .
v_call: TRBV15
d_call: .
cdr3_nt: TGTGCCACCAGGGGGGACTCTACTGATAATGAGCAGTTCTTC
cdr3_aa: CATRGDSTDNEQFF

j_call: TRBJ1-3
clone_size: .
v_call: TRBV27
d_call: TRBD1
cdr3_nt: TGTGCCAGCAGTTCGGGACAGATGAGCTCTGGAAACACCATATATTTT
cdr3_aa: CASSSGQMSSGNTIYF

j_call: TRBJ1-4
clone_size: .
v_call: TRBV15
d_call: TRBD1
cdr3_nt: TGTGCCACCAGCAGACTTACAGGGGTCAATGAAAAACTGTTTTTT
cdr3_aa: CATSRLTGVNEKLFF

j_call: TRBJ2-1
clone_size: .
v_call: TRBV2
d_call: TRBD2
cdr3_nt: TGTGCCAGCAGTGTGGGACTAGGGAACAATGAGCAGTTCTTC
cdr3_aa: CASSVGLGNNEQFF

j_call: TRBJ1-1
clone_size: .
v_call: TRBV10-2
d_call: TRBD1
cdr3_nt: TGCGCCAGCACCACGGGGACAGGGGGAACTGAAGCTTTCTTT
cdr3_aa: CASTTGTGGTEAFF

j_call: TRBJ1-1
clone_size: .
v_call: TRBV29-1
d_call: .
cdr3_nt: TGCAGCGTTGAGACCGGGGGAGGCACTGAAGCTTTCTTT
cdr3_aa: CSVETGGGTEAFF

j_call: TRBJ2-1
clone_size: .
v_call: TRBV5-4
d_call: .
cdr3_nt: TGTGCCAGCAGCTTCGCACAGGGTTCCTACAATGAGCAGTTCTTC
cdr3_aa: CASSFAQGSYNEQFF

j_call: TRBJ1-2
clone_size: .
v_call: TRBV5-1
d_call: .
cdr3_nt: TGCGCCAGCAGCCGGAGGCCTACGGATGGCTACACCTTC
cdr3_aa: CASSRRPTDGYTF

j_call: TRBJ2-7
clone_size: .
v_call: TRBV7-9
d_call: TRBD1
cdr3_nt: TGTGCCAGCAGCTCCGCCGCGCGGGCAGGGGGCCAGTACTTC
cdr3_aa: CASSSAARAGGQYF

j_call: TRBJ1-5
clone_size: .
v_call: TRBV28
d_call: .
cdr3_nt: TGTGCCAGCAGTGGTGGTAGCTTCAATAGCAATCAGCCCCAGCATTTT
cdr3_aa: CASSGGSFNSNQPQHF

j_call: TRBJ2-4
clone_size: .
v_call: TRBV4-1
d_call: .
cdr3_nt: TGCGCCAGCAGCCAAACTTCGGGACTGGTGAAAAACATTCAGTACTTC
cdr3_aa: CASSQTSGLVKNIQYF

j_call: TRBJ2-1
clone_size: .
v_call: TRBV11-3
d_call: .
cdr3_nt: TGTGCCAGCAGCTTAGATCCGGGAGAGGGGTACAATGAGCAGTTCTTC
cdr3_aa: CASSLDPGEGYNEQFF

j_call: TRBJ2-7
clone_size: .
v_call: TRBV9
d_call: .
cdr3_nt: TGTGCCAGCAGCGTAGCGAATAGCAACGAGCAGTACTTC
cdr3_aa: CASSVANSNEQYF

j_call: TRBJ2-5
clone_size: .
v_call: TRBV6-1
d_call: .
cdr3_nt: TGTGCCAGCAGTGAGCCGCAGTTTCGTGAGACCCAGTACTTC
cdr3_aa: CASSEPQFRETQYF

j_call: TRBJ2-1
clone_size: .
v_call: TRBV7-8
d_call: TRBD2
cdr3_nt: TGTGCCAGCAGCTTAGGGAGGGCGGGAGCCACCTCCTACAATGAGCAGTTCTTC
cdr3_aa: CASSLGRAGATSYNEQFF

j_call: TRBJ2-4
clone_size: .
v_call: TRBV5-6
d_call: .
cdr3_nt: TGTGCCAGCAGCACTTTAGCCAAAAACATTCAGTACTTC
cdr3_aa: CASSTLAKNIQYF

j_call: TRBJ1-1
clone_size: .
v_call: TRBV18
d_call: .
cdr3_nt: TGTGCCAGCTCACCCCGACAGGCGAAGGGGGCTGAAGCTTTCTTT
cdr3_aa: CASSPRQAKGAEAFF

j_call: TRBJ2-7
clone_size: .
v_call: TRBV29-1
d_call: .
cdr3_nt: TGCAGCGTGGGGGCGCGCCGCGCCTACGAGCAGTACTTC
cdr3_aa: CSVGARRAYEQYF

j_call: TRBJ2-1
clone_size: .
v_call: TRBV6-5
d_call: TRBD2
cdr3_nt: TGTGCCAGCAGGCTAAGCGGGAATGCCTACAATGAGCAGTTCTTC
cdr3_aa: CASRLSGNAYNEQFF